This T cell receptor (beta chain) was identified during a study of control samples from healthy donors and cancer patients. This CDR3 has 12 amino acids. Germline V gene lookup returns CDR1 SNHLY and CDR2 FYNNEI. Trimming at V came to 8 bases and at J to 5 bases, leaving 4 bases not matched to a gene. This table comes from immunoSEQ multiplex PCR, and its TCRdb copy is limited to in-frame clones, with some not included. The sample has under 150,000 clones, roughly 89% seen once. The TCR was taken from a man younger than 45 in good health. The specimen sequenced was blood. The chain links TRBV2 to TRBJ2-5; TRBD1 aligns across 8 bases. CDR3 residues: CASGTGLETQYF. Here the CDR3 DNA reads TGTGCCAGCGGGACAGGTCTCGAGACCCAGTACTTC.